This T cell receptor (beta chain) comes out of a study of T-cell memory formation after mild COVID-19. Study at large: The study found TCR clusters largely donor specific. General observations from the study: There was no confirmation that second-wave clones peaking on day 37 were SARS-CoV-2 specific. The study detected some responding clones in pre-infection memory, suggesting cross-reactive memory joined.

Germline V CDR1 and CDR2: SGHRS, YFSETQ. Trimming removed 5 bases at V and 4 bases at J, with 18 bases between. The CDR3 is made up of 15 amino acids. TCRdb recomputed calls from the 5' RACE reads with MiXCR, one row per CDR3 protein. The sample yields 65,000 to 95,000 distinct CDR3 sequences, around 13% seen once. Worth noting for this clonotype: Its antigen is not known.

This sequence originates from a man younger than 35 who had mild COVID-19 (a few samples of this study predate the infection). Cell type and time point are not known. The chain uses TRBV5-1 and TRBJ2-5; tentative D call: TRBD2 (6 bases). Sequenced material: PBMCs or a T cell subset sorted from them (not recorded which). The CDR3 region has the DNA TGCGCCAGCAGTCCCCTGCGGGATAGTGGAGAGACCCAGTACTTC. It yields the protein CASSPLRDSGETQYF. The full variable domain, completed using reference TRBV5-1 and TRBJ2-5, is KAGVTQTPRYLIKTRGQQVTLSCSPISGHRSVSWYQQTPGQGLQFLFEYFSETQRNKGNFPGRFSGRQFSNSRSEMNVSTLELGDSALYLCASSPLRDSGETQYFGPGTRLLVL.